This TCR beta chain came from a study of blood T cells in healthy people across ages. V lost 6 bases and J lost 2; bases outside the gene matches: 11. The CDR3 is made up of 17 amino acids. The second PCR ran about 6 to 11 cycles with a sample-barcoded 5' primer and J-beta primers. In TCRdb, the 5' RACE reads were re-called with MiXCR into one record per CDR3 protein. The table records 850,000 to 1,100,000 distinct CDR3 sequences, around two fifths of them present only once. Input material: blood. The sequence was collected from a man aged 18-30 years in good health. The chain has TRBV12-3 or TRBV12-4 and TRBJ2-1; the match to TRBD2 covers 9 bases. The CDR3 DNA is TGTGCCAGCAGCCGCCTTTCGCGGGGGGGCCCCTACAATGAGCAGTTCTTC. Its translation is CASSRLSRGGPYNEQFF.